This is a list of T cell receptor beta chains from one sample in a study of cytomegalovirus exposure and HLA in healthy donors. The repertoire was sequenced with immunoSEQ multiplex PCR; TCRdb's copy has only in-frame clones and lacks some. The sample holds around 170,000 clones, roughly 75% seen once. The source material was PBMCs. These receptors came from a woman in her forties or fifties in good health and CMV-seropositive. Each CDR3 is given with its conserved first and last residue.

j_call v_call cdr3_aa
TRBJ2-1 TRBV7-2 CASSLVASGREQFF
TRBJ2-3 TRBV5-1 CASSLSGADTQYF
. TRBV28 CASSPPVPVPYEQYF
TRBJ1-5 TRBV6-5 CASSPDRASNQPQHF
TRBJ2-3 TRBV2 CASSAVAGGLTDTQYF
TRBJ2-5 TRBV4-2 CASSQVVGRGGVGRTQYF
TRBJ2-7 TRBV18 CASSPLDRSYEQYF
. TRBV15 CATSRGQGAYEQYF
TRBJ2-1 TRBV4-2 CASSLQGGHNEQFF
TRBJ2-5 TRBV6-5 CASSYVGTGAMEQYF
TRBJ1-1 TRBV4-2 CASSQVQGGNTEAFF
TRBJ2-5 TRBV20-1 CSVAPLGPQYF
TRBJ2-5 TRBV7-3 CASSSMARLAGGPVETQYF
TRBJ2-3 TRBV19 CASSIGRLAGGHDTQYF
TRBJ1-3 TRBV28 CASIGGLGNTIYF
TRBJ2-5 TRBV9 CASSVSHSPQETQYF
TRBJ2-2 TRBV19 CASSTLAGHTGELFF
TRBJ1-2 TRBV19 CASSPRGGGYTF
TRBJ2-7 TRBV27 CASSTRDTTYEQYF
TRBJ1-6 TRBV7-9 CASSSLAGQGNSPLHF
TRBJ2-7 TRBV4-2 CASSQTGGSYEQYF
TRBJ2-6 TRBV9 CASSVGSGRGGANVLTF
TRBJ2-4 TRBV15 CATSRDRTGLRAKNIQYF
TRBJ2-3 TRBV5-1 CASSDTSGYTDTQYF
TRBJ1-1 TRBV6-1 CASRGTGARAFF
TRBJ2-3 TRBV4-3 CASSQDGAGRDTQYF
TRBJ2-3 TRBV10-3 CAISAGQPSTDTQYF
TRBJ2-7 TRBV11-1 CASSLGPGGFYEQYF
TRBJ2-7 TRBV4-2 CASSQDPTRSYEQYF
TRBJ2-7 TRBV14 CASSQDIQGNEQYF
TRBJ2-7 TRBV4-3 CASSPTSGGTYEQYF
TRBJ2-3 TRBV6-6 CASQDRGRFMDTQYF
TRBJ2-7 TRBV30 CAYKMGQGMREQYF
TRBJ2-5 TRBV28 CASSLSLRETQYF
TRBJ2-7 TRBV10-3 CAISEWGAYEQYF
TRBJ2-1 TRBV7-9 CASSHRKREGDEQFF
TRBJ2-1 TRBV18 CASSPESSYNEQFF
TRBJ2-5 TRBV6-1 CASSDISLGEQYF
TRBJ2-3 TRBV7-6 CASSSWTGGTDTQYF
. TRBV28 CASSLGGFYEQYF
TRBJ2-5 TRBV15 CATSRDAGQGREQYF
TRBJ2-7 TRBV28 CASSPTGTTYEQYF
TRBJ2-7 TRBV4-3 CASSLRSDRAGPYEQYF
TRBJ2-1 TRBV4-3 CASSQELGLTYNEQFF
TRBJ1-4 TRBV6-4 CASSDSQDLNVDEKLFF
TRBJ1-2 TRBV7-2 CASSPRRGGGGYTF
TRBJ2-1 TRBV9 CASSPHGLAGGDNEQFF
TRBJ1-1 TRBV7-9 CASSLGRGNTEAFF
TRBJ1-5 TRBV28 CASSLSRDGQPQHF
TRBJ1-2 TRBV9 CASSVDRGNYGYTF
TRBJ2-2 TRBV5-1 CASSHTGTSGGALTGELFF
TRBJ2-3 TRBV2 CASNDPGLAGGRDTQYF
TRBJ2-7 TRBV18 CASSPNRGAYEQYF